This T cell receptor (beta chain) was identified during a study of naive and memory T cell subsets. The study's findings and limits: A clonotype means one alpha or beta sequence, not an alpha/beta pair.

This clonotype was seen at least ten times. Its antigen is as yet unknown. Both TRBC1 and TRBC2 were covered by a beta constant-region primer of two equimolar oligonucleotides. Four rounds of PCR amplified the ligated cDNA using nested alpha and beta constant-region primers plus SP2. TCRdb analysed the UMI-ligation and nested PCR reads with MiXCR anew, one entry per CDR3 protein. This sample yields some 16,000 distinct CDR3 sequences, of which roughly 8.4% are seen a single time; roughly 24% belongs to the top ten. The CDR3 covers 15 residues. Germline loops: CDR1 LGHNA, CDR2 YNFKEQ. Unmatched junction bases numbered 5, after V lost 6 bases and J lost 2 bases. Cells stained for CD3, CD4, CD8, CD45RA, CD27 and viability were sorted into four CD45RA/CD27 subsets.

The chain links TRBV4-2 to TRBJ2-3; TRBD1 aligns across 10 bases. Sequencing input: central memory CD8+ T cells from blood. This clonotype was obtained from a human donor in good health. The CDR3 DNA reads TGTGCCAGCAGAGCCGGGACAGGGGACACAGATACGCAGTATTTT. Residues: CASRAGTGDTDTQYF.